This T cell receptor (beta chain) was documented in a study of blood T cell repertoires in COVID-19. Study-wide context: Acute and convalescent COVID-19 specimens originated in the United States, Italy and Spain.

Trimming left V 7 bases short and J 4 bases short, with 13 bases between. The CDR3 extends over 13 amino acids. Germline values: CDR1 MNHNY, CDR2 SVGAGI (reference sequence). Seattle-derived patients entered the study during active infection and were followed longitudinally. Using immunoSEQ multiplex PCR, the repertoire was profiled, and TCRdb retains in-frame clones only, with some absent. The sample has about 420,000 clones, approximately 90% seen once; the top ten hold 0.65% to 1%. The sequence derives from a man aged 18 to 29 with COVID-19, enrolled during active disease. The material sequenced was peripheral blood. The chain couples TRBV6-6 to TRBJ1-1, with no clear D. The CDR3 loop reads CASTGWESTEAFF. The DNA of the CDR3 is TGTGCCAGCACTGGGTGGGAGAGCACTGAAGCTTTCTTT.